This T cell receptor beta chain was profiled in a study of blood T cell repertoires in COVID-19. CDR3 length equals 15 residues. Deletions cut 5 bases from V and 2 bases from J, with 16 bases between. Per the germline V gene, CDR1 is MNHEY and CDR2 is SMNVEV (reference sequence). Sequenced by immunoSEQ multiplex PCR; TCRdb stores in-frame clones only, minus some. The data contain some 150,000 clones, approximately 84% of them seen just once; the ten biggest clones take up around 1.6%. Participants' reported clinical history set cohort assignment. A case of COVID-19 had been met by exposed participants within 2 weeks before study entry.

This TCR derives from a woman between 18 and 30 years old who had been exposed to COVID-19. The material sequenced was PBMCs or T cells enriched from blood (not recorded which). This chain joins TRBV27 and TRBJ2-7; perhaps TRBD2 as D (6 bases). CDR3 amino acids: CASSMAWAGPYEQYF. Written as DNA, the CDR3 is TGTGCCAGCAGTATGGCCTGGGCGGGGCCCTACGAGCAGTACTTC.